This record looks at one T cell receptor beta chain sequence and its context. What it binds is unknown. This CDR3 spans 15 amino acids. V lost 5 bases and J 4 bases, leaving 17 bases between the germline ends. Looked up from germline, CDR1 is MDHEN and CDR2 is SYDVKM. A second PCR of 7 to 11 cycles used a sample-barcoded 5' primer and a J-beta primer mix. TCRdb re-called the 5' RACE reads with MiXCR, one entry per CDR3 protein. The sample holds 600,000 or so distinct CDR3 sequences, around 21% seen once. The data are from a study of blood T cells in healthy people across ages. Study in general: Template-switching capture recovered about one barcoded beta molecule per two T cells.

Notes on the study in general: Naive T cell percentage showed a strong correlation with the diversity of TCR beta. Naive CD4+ cells and diversity were both higher in long-lived donors than in aged donors.

Extracted total RNA amounted to at least 6 micrograms for each sample. This clonotype was obtained from a man aged 70-80 years in good health. The sequencing sample was made of blood. The chain joins TRBV28 to TRBJ2-5; D is possibly TRBD2 (6 bases). The CDR3 nucleotides are TGTGCCAGCAGTAAAACTGGAGGGGCTGCAGAGACCCAGTACTTC. Translation gives CASSKTGGAAETQYF. Together with reference TRBV28 and TRBJ2-5, the CDR3 gives the full variable domain: DVKVTQSSRYLVKRTGEKVFLECVQDMDHENMFWYRQDPGLGLRLIYFSYDVKMKEKGDIPEGYSVSREKKERFSLILESASTNQTSMYLCASSKTGGAAETQYFGPGTRLLVL.